A selection of T cell receptor beta chains follows, all from one sample in a study of blood T cell repertoires in COVID-19. Measured with immunoSEQ multiplex PCR; TCRdb has only the in-frame clones, and not every one. The table has tens of thousands of clones, about 90% seen once; the top ten hold around 3.2%. The sample was peripheral blood. Every receptor here comes from a human donor in a cohort sampled during active COVID-19. Both conserved end residues are part of each CDR3. D genes are given only for firm matches. Size is omitted from some rows. Given values are once, few, many or a class for expanded clones.

>TRBJ2-1|.|.|TRBV18
CASSPPLQGPLFF
TGTGCCAGCTCACCACCACTACAGGGCCCCCTCTTCTTC
>TRBJ2-7|.|.|TRBV5-1
CASSLPSIYEQYF
TGCGCCAGCAGCTTGCCTAGCATCTACGAGCAGTACTTC
>TRBJ1-1|.|TRBD1|TRBV25-1
CASSTGGLGEAFF
TGTGCCAGCAGTACAGGGGGATTGGGTGAAGCTTTCTTT
>TRBJ1-1|.|TRBD1|TRBV5-1
CASSRPGQGGTEAFF
TGCGCCAGCAGCAGACCGGGACAGGGGGGAACTGAAGCTTTCTTT
>TRBJ2-7|.|.|TRBV10-2
CASSEFAGDGYEQYF
TGCGCCAGCAGTGAGTTTGCAGGGGATGGCTACGAGCAGTACTTC
>TRBJ1-6|.|.|TRBV14
CASSRAAGVNSPLHF
TGTGCCAGCAGCCGAGCGGCGGGGGTTAATTCACCCCTCCACTTT
>TRBJ1-2|.|.|TRBV27
CASSPNRDIYGYTF
TGTGCCAGCAGTCCCAACCGGGACATCTATGGCTACACCTTC
>TRBJ1-4|.|.|TRBV5-6
CASSSGSGGEKLFF
TGTGCCAGCAGCTCAGGTTCCGGGGGTGAAAAACTGTTTTTT
>TRBJ1-2|.|.|TRBV6-5
CASRMEGQPNYGYTF
TGTGCCAGCAGGATGGAGGGGCAGCCAAACTATGGCTACACCTTC
>TRBJ2-5|.|TRBD2|TRBV14
CASSQELAGVETQYF
TGTGCCAGCAGCCAAGAGTTAGCGGGAGTAGAGACCCAGTACTTC
>TRBJ1-5|once|TRBD1|TRBV3-1/TRBV3-2
CASSQGFTGANQPQHF
TGTGCCAGCAGCCAAGGATTTACAGGGGCCAATCAGCCCCAGCATTTT
>TRBJ1-5|.|.|TRBV10-2
CASSESSSNQPQHF
TGCGCCAGCAGTGAGTCCTCTAGCAATCAGCCCCAGCATTTT
>TRBJ2-7|.|TRBD2|TRBV28
CASFGLAEQYF
TGTGCCAGCTTTGGACTAGCCGAGCAGTACTTC
>TRBJ1-4|.|TRBD1|TRBV2
CASSKTQGAEKLFF
TGTGCCAGCAGTAAAACACAGGGGGCTGAAAAACTGTTTTTT
>TRBJ2-5|once|TRBD2|TRBV9
CASSPGGRGETQYF
TGTGCCAGCAGCCCGGGGGGGAGGGGAGAGACCCAGTACTTC
>TRBJ2-7|.|.|TRBV6-1
CATQQGHEQYF
TGTGCCACCCAACAGGGTCACGAGCAGTACTTC
>TRBJ1-5|.|.|TRBV18
CASSDRTRTSLRDQPQHF
TGTGCCAGCTCAGACAGAACTCGAACCAGTCTTAGAGATCAGCCCCAGCATTTT
>TRBJ2-1|.|.|TRBV5-5
CASSQAGAQIYNEQFF
TGTGCCAGCAGTCAGGCAGGCGCCCAAATTTACAATGAGCAGTTCTTC
>TRBJ2-7|.|.|TRBV19
CASSIAYGETRAYEQYF
TGTGCCAGTAGTATAGCGTACGGAGAAACGAGAGCTTACGAGCAGTACTTC
>TRBJ2-1|.|TRBD2|TRBV3-1/TRBV3-2
CASSQGTSGSYEQFF
TGTGCCAGCAGCCAAGGGACTAGCGGGAGCTATGAGCAGTTCTTC
>TRBJ2-1|.|TRBD2|TRBV11-2
CASSLFSGGYNEQFF
TGTGCCAGCAGCTTGTTTAGCGGGGGGTACAATGAGCAGTTCTTC
>TRBJ2-1|.|TRBD2|TRBV7-2
CASSSLIGRTSGRAHLFF
TGTGCCAGCAGCTCTCTTATAGGCCGGACTAGCGGGAGGGCCCATCTGTTCTTC
>TRBJ2-3|.|.|TRBV7-2
CASSLGGAGRDTQYF
TGTGCCAGCAGCTTAGGGGGAGCGGGCAGGGATACGCAGTATTTT
>TRBJ2-7|.|.|TRBV11-3
CASSLEAGTAYEQYF
TGTGCCAGCAGCTTAGAGGCCGGGACTGCCTACGAGCAGTACTTC
>TRBJ1-1|.|.|TRBV29-1
CSVGRSTEAFF
TGCAGCGTTGGGCGGAGTACTGAAGCTTTCTTT
>TRBJ2-7|.|TRBD2|TRBV19
CASSISGRGAYEQYF
TGTGCCAGTAGTATTAGCGGGAGGGGCGCCTACGAGCAGTACTTC
>TRBJ2-7|.|.|TRBV6-5
CASRQRGTDEQYF
TGTGCCAGCAGGCAGCGAGGAACGGACGAGCAGTACTTC
>TRBJ2-7|.|TRBD2|TRBV4-1
CASSQGGLTYEQYF
TGCGCCAGCAGCCAAGGGGGACTAACCTACGAGCAGTACTTC
>TRBJ2-5|.|.|TRBV5-5
CASSLRSEETQYF
TGTGCCAGCAGCTTACGATCGGAGGAGACCCAGTACTTC
>TRBJ2-3|.|.|TRBV10-1
CASSSSTDTQYF
TGCGCCAGCAGTTCTAGCACAGATACGCAGTATTTT
>TRBJ1-2|.|.|TRBV19
CASSMGEGEVYGYTF
TGTGCCAGTAGTATGGGGGAAGGGGAGGTCTATGGCTACACCTTC
>TRBJ2-3|.|TRBD2|TRBV6-5
CASSYSGSGTDTQYF
TGTGCCAGCAGTTATAGCGGGAGCGGCACAGATACGCAGTATTTT
>TRBJ2-1|.|TRBD2|TRBV10-3
CAISRESLAGVKDEQFF
TGTGCCATCAGTAGAGAGTCCCTAGCGGGAGTGAAGGATGAGCAGTTCTTC
>TRBJ2-1|once|.|TRBV7-2
CASSSEGWNEQFF
TGTGCCAGCAGCTCGGAGGGGTGGAATGAGCAGTTCTTC
>TRBJ2-7|.|TRBD2|TRBV7-9
CASSLAGGPYEQYF
TGTGCCAGCAGCTTGGCGGGAGGTCCGTACGAGCAGTACTTC
>TRBJ2-3|.|TRBD2|TRBV10-3
CASGTSGTKGDTQYF
TGTGCCTCCGGGACTAGCGGGACCAAGGGAGATACGCAGTATTTT
>TRBJ1-6|.|TRBD1|TRBV7-6
CASSLGQGYGYNSPLHF
TGTGCCAGCAGCTTAGGACAGGGATACGGCTATAATTCACCCCTCCACTTT
>TRBJ1-5|.|.|TRBV27
CASSLFGNQPQHF
TGTGCCAGCAGTTTATTCGGGAATCAGCCCCAGCATTTT
>TRBJ1-5|few|TRBD1|TRBV28
CASSLTGQGHQPQHF
TGTGCCAGCAGTTTAACCGGACAGGGGCATCAGCCCCAGCATTTT
>TRBJ1-4|.|TRBD1|TRBV5-1
CASSLGTGGGEKLFF
TGCGCCAGCAGCTTGGGGACAGGCGGAGGTGAAAAACTGTTTTTT